The 29 T cell receptor beta chains below all came from one sample that was sequenced in a study of T cells after yellow fever vaccination. MiXCR was run by TCRdb on the 5' RACE reads, yielding one entry per CDR3 protein. The sample has around 590,000 distinct CDR3 sequences, roughly 12% seen once. The material sequenced was PBMCs, taken on the day of the yellow fever booster vaccination. These TCRs come from a man in his thirties or forties who received the YFV17D yellow fever vaccine.

The chain employs TRBV5-1 and TRBJ2-2, with 7 bases lining up with TRBD2. The CDR3 has 16 amino acids. V dropped 4 bases and J dropped 1; count of bases not matched to a gene: 7. Germline assignment: CDR1 SGHRS and CDR2 YFSETQ. Written as DNA, the CDR3 is TGCGCCAGCAGCCCCGGGCCGGGAGGGAACACCGGGGAGCTGTTTTTT. Translated: CASSPGPGGNTGELFF.

The chain joins TRBV6-2 or TRBV6-3 to TRBJ2-7; D remains unclear. Germline loops: CDR1 MNHEY, CDR2 SVGEGT. The V gene lost 0 bases and the J gene lost 6 bases, with 12 bases spanning the gap. The CDR3 runs to 14 residues. The CDR3 here is CASSYSVSPGEQYF. As DNA, the CDR3 is TGTGCCAGCAGTTACTCGGTATCCCCGGGCGAGCAGTACTTC.

The gene calls are TRBV27 and TRBJ2-5; 8 nucleotides match TRBD1. This CDR3 region has 16 residues. Germline V gene data show CDR1 as MNHEY and CDR2 as SMNVEV (reference sequence). With V trimmed by 2 bases and J by 0 bases, 5 bases remained unmatched. The CDR3 is CASSLKTGEYQETQYF. The CDR3 DNA sequence: TGTGCCAGCAGTTTAAAGACAGGGGAGTACCAAGAGACCCAGTACTTC.

This clonotype was observed a handful of times. The rearrangement links TRBV6-5 to TRBJ2-7; 9 positions agree with TRBD1. The CDR3 is made up of 18 amino acids. CDR1 and CDR2 from the germline V gene are MNHEY and SVGAGI. Trimming cost V 0 bases and J 4 bases; bases outside gene matches: 13. CDR3 loop: CASSYSIIGQGRPYEQYF. CDR3 nucleotide sequence: TGTGCCAGCAGTTACTCGATCATCGGACAGGGGCGACCATACGAGCAGTACTTC.

This clonotype was detected a few times. J is TRBJ2-1 and V is TRBV12-3 or TRBV12-4; 11 bases match TRBD2. This CDR3 spans 16 amino acids. The J segment lost 5 bases and the V segment lost 5 bases, leaving 8 bases of the junction unmatched. In DNA form, the CDR3 reads TGTGCCAGCAGTGGTTCGCCGGGACTAGCGGACAATGAGCAGTTCTTC. It yields the protein CASSGSPGLADNEQFF.

This chain uses TRBV18 with TRBJ2-7; D might be TRBD1 (7 bases). Germline V gene sequence: CDR1 KGHSH, CDR2 LQKENI. CDR3 size: 14 residues. V lost 3 bases and J lost 3, with 12 bases in between. CDR3 nucleotide sequence: TGTGCCAGCTCACCTCAGGGGGGATTCTACGAGCAGTACTTC. It yields the protein CASSPQGGFYEQYF. Drawing the rest from reference TRBV18 and TRBJ2-7, the complete variable domain is NAGVMQNPRHLVRRRGQEARLRCSPMKGHSHVYWYRQLPEEGLKFMVYLQKENIIDESGMPKERFSAEFPKEGPSILRIQQVVRGDSAAYFCASSPQGGFYEQYFGPGTRLTVT.

The J gene is TRBJ1-2, the V gene TRBV4-3, with 9 bases identical to TRBD1. V trimming: 4 bases; J trimming: 4 bases; junction bases outside the gene matches: 7. The CDR3 extends over 15 amino acids. The germline CDR1 and CDR2 sequences are LGHNA and YSLEER. The CDR3 is CASSLRTGDPYGYTF. The CDR3 region has the DNA TGCGCCAGCAGCCTCCGGACAGGGGACCCCTATGGCTACACCTTC.

J is TRBJ1-5 and V is TRBV5-1; the match to TRBD1 covers 7 bases. The trim removed 0 bases at V and 4 bases at J, leaving 4 bases unmatched. The germline gives CDR1 SGHRS, CDR2 YFSETQ. This CDR3 is built from 15 residues. The chain's CDR3 is CASSLEGQRNQPQHF. The CDR3 DNA is TGCGCCAGCAGCTTGGAGGGACAGAGAAATCAGCCCCAGCATTTT.

In this sample, this clonotype turned up many times. This rearrangement joins TRBV25-1 to TRBJ2-5; a possible D gene is TRBD2 (6 bases). The CDR3 spans 14 residues. From germline, CDR1 is MGHDK and CDR2 SYGVNS. V was trimmed by 2 bases and J by 14 bases, leaving 21 bases between them. The DNA of the CDR3 is TGTGCCAGCAGTGAAAAGGGAGGACTCACGCCGGACTACTTC. Translation: CASSEKGGLTPDYF.

This clonotype has a count of ten or more. The chain is built from TRBV18 and TRBJ2-1, with TRBD2 as a possible D gene (6 bases). V lost 3 bases to trimming and J lost 8 bases, with 8 bases between them. The CDR3 covers 12 residues. Germline loops: CDR1 KGHSH, CDR2 LQKENI. In DNA form, the CDR3 reads TGTGCCAGCTCACCGGAGGGCGATGAGCAGTTCTTC. Translated: CASSPEGDEQFF.

This chain links TRBV20-1 with TRBJ1-6; D ambiguous. Germline CDR1 reads DFQATT; CDR2 reads SNEGSKA (reference sequence). Trimming cost V 3 bases and J 14 bases, with 20 bases left between them. CDR3 size: 14 residues. This chain's CDR3 is CSARPLKGPGSLHF. Written as DNA, the CDR3 is TGCAGTGCTAGGCCCCTGAAAGGCCCGGGGTCCCTCCACTTT.

The chain links TRBV29-1 to TRBJ1-5; the D is unclear. Germline V gene sequence: CDR1 SQVTM, CDR2 ANQGSEA. The CDR3 is 13 amino acids. Trimming left V 0 bases short and J 0 bases short, with 3 bases between. The chain's CDR3 is CSVEENSNQPQHF. The CDR3, as DNA: TGCAGCGTTGAAGAAAATAGCAATCAGCCCCAGCATTTT.

This clonotype was counted only a few times. This chain links TRBV3-1 with TRBJ2-7; 9 nucleotides align to TRBD2. Germline V CDR1 and CDR2: LGHDT, YNNKEL (reference sequence). This CDR3 spans 15 amino acids. J lost 6 bases, V lost 3 bases, and 9 bases had no gene match. For the CDR3, the DNA is TGTGCCAGCAGCCAGTCCGGGACTAGCAGTGGCGAGCAGTACTTC. This sequence encodes CASSQSGTSSGEQYF.

This clonotype was detected a few times. The chain combines TRBV6-6 with TRBJ1-1, with a weak D call TRBD1 (5 bases). The ends were cut back, 3 bases at V and 3 bases at J, with 8 bases in the middle. There are 13 residues in the CDR3. CDR1 is MNHNY and CDR2 is SVGAGI in the germline V gene (reference sequence). The CDR3 nucleotides read TGTGCCAGCAGTTATAGAGGGGACACTGAAGCTTTCTTT. This translates into CASSYRGDTEAFF.

The table lists this clonotype with many counts. The chain uses TRBV24-1 and TRBJ1-5; D gene ambiguous. This CDR3 is 12 amino acids long. Trimming pared 3 bases from V and 1 base from J, leaving 0 bases between. The germline CDR1 and CDR2 sequences are KGHDR and SFDVKD. The CDR3 sequence is CATSDSNQPQHF. The DNA of the CDR3 is TGTGCCACCAGTGATAGCAATCAGCCCCAGCATTTT.

This chain connects TRBV5-5 to TRBJ2-7; D perhaps matches TRBD2 (5 bases). Per the germline V gene, CDR1 is SGHKS and CDR2 is YYEKEE (reference sequence). V was trimmed by 0 bases and J by 0 bases, leaving 10 bases between them. The CDR3 has 15 residues. In DNA form, the CDR3 reads TGTGCCAGCAGCTTGGCCCTACGGGACTCCTACGAGCAGTACTTC. It translates to CASSLALRDSYEQYF. The variable domain in full, completed from reference TRBV5-5 and TRBJ2-7, reads DAGVTQSPTHLIKTRGQQVTLRCSPISGHKSVSWYQQVLGQGPQFIFQYYEKEERGRGNFPDRFSARQFPNYSSELNVNALLLGDSALYLCASSLALRDSYEQYFGPGTRLTVT.

This clonotype was recorded many times. The CDR3 bases are TGCGCCAGCAGCTTGGAGACGATGAGTGAGCAGTTCTTC. Translating it yields CASSLETMSEQFF. The chain couples TRBV5-1 to TRBJ2-1; D is ambiguous. The length of the CDR3 is 13 residues. The germline V and J ends were trimmed by 0 bases and 9 bases, with 10 bases remaining between them. CDR1 is SGHRS, CDR2 YFSETQ, per germline.

This clonotype came up many times. The CDR3 spells CASSSRDRGNIQYF. CDR3 coding DNA: TGCGCCAGCAGCTCCCGGGACCGGGGAAACATTCAGTACTTC. The rearrangement uses TRBV5-1 and TRBJ2-4; D is perhaps TRBD1 or TRBD2 (5 bases each). V dropped 3 bases and J dropped 6 bases, with 13 bases sitting between them. The CDR3 loop spans 14 amino acids. CDR1 and CDR2 from the germline V gene are SGHRS and YFSETQ.

In its sample, this clonotype was seen a few times. The V and J genes are TRBV9 and TRBJ2-1, with 11 positions matching TRBD2. Germline V gives CDR1 SGDLS, CDR2 YYNGEE. The CDR3 sequence is 15 residues long. Trimming removed 0 bases from V and 8 bases from J; junction bases left unmatched: 4. CDR3 loop: CASSVVLAGVDEQFF. CDR3 DNA sequence: TGTGCCAGCAGCGTAGTACTAGCGGGAGTGGATGAGCAGTTCTTC.

V usage is TRBV5-1 and J usage is TRBJ2-1; D remains ambiguous. V was cut by 4 bases and J by 12 bases, with 17 bases left in between. The CDR3 length is 13 residues. The V gene's germline CDR1 is SGHRS and CDR2 YFSETQ. CDR3 amino acids: CASSQKSRIGQFF. CDR3 nucleotide sequence: TGCGCCAGCAGCCAAAAGTCCAGAATAGGGCAGTTCTTC.

The sample holds a few counts of this clonotype. The chain has TRBV6-5 and TRBJ2-1, with 9 nucleotides matching TRBD1. With V trimmed by 2 bases and J by 8 bases, 10 bases remained unmatched. This CDR3 comprises 16 residues. Germline V gene data show CDR1 as MNHEY and CDR2 as SVGAGI. In DNA form, the CDR3 reads TGTGCCAGCAGTTACAATGGTCCGACAGGGGGAGATGAGCAGTTCTTC. It translates to CASSYNGPTGGDEQFF.

The chain links TRBV12-3 or TRBV12-4 to TRBJ1-3; D may be TRBD1 (5 bases). The V gene lost 7 bases and the J gene lost 0 bases, with 16 bases spanning the gap. This CDR3 comprises 16 residues. Here the CDR3 DNA reads TGTGCCAGCACCACAAGAGACAGCTACTCTGGAAACACCATATATTTT. Its translation: CASTTRDSYSGNTIYF.

The chain couples TRBV28 to TRBJ2-7, with D possibly TRBD1 on 7 matching bases. Trimming removed 6 bases from V and 7 bases from J, with 22 bases in between. CDR3 length: 15 residues. Germline loops: CDR1 MDHEN, CDR2 SYDVKM. The CDR3, as DNA: TGTGCCAGCAGATTCCCAGGGGGGACCCCTAAAGAGCAGTACTTC. This encodes CASRFPGGTPKEQYF. Drawing the rest from reference TRBV28 and TRBJ2-7, the complete variable domain is DVKVTQSSRYLVKRTGEKVFLECVQDMDHENMFWYRQDPGLGLRLIYFSYDVKMKEKGDIPEGYSVSREKKERFSLILESASTNQTSMYLCASRFPGGTPKEQYFGPGTRLTVT.

The V and J genes are TRBV14 and TRBJ2-3; no firm D call. V lost 4 bases and J 3 bases, leaving 14 bases between the germline ends. CDR3 size: 15 residues. The germline V gene encodes CDR1 SGHDN and CDR2 FVKESK. CDR3 in DNA: TGTGCCAGCAGCCCCCTGGGGTCGGCGACAGATACGCAGTATTTT. This translates into CASSPLGSATDTQYF. The variable domain in full, completed from reference TRBV14 and TRBJ2-3, reads EAGVTQFPSHSVIEKGQTVTLRCDPISGHDNLYWYRRVMGKEIKFLLHFVKESKQDESGMPNNRFLAERTGGTYSTLKVQPAELEDSGVYFCASSPLGSATDTQYFGPGTRLTVL.

There are a few counts of this clonotype. The chain is built from TRBV6-1 and TRBJ2-1; TRBD2 matches 11 bases. The CDR3 loop spans 19 amino acids. The J segment lost 7 bases and the V segment lost 2 bases, leaving 16 bases of the junction unmatched. Germline loops: CDR1 MNHNS, CDR2 SASEGT. The CDR3 sequence: CASSEKTSGKHAIGNEQFF. CDR3 in DNA: TGTGCCAGCAGTGAAAAGACTAGCGGGAAACACGCCATTGGGAATGAGCAGTTCTTC.

This clonotype was observed a handful of times. V and J are TRBV7-2 and TRBJ2-5, with D perhaps matching TRBD1 (6 bases). The CDR3 spans 13 residues. Germline V gives CDR1 SGHTA, CDR2 FQGNSA. Trimming cost V 5 bases and J 3 bases, with 10 bases left between them. CDR3 bases: TGTGCCAGCAGCCCCCACAGGGAAGAGACCCAGTACTTC. The encoded protein is CASSPHREETQYF.

The V and J genes are TRBV18 and TRBJ1-5; D might be TRBD1 (6 bases). CDR1 is KGHSH, CDR2 LQKENI, per germline. V was trimmed by 2 bases and J by 6 bases, leaving 11 bases between them. The CDR3 totals 14 residues. DNA of the CDR3: TGTGCCAGCTCACCAACAGGGTTGGCTCAGCCCCAGCATTTT. It codes for CASSPTGLAQPQHF.

This clonotype was seen only a few times. This chain joins TRBV7-2 and TRBJ2-3, with D possibly TRBD1 on 6 matching bases. CDR3 length equals 14 residues. The germline gives CDR1 SGHTA, CDR2 FQGNSA. The V gene lost 1 base and the J gene lost 7 bases, with 12 bases spanning the gap. CDR3 bases: TGTGCCAGCAGCTTAGGGGGACACACGAATACGCAGTATTTT. Residues: CASSLGGHTNTQYF.

This clonotype has a handful of counts. The chain employs TRBV5-6 and TRBJ2-1; D call uncertain. The germline V gene encodes CDR1 SGHDT and CDR2 YYEEEE. CDR3 length equals 16 residues. V lost 1 base, J lost 6 bases, and 17 bases lay in between. The CDR3 is CASSLKVLMVGNEQFF. The CDR3 DNA follows: TGTGCCAGCAGCTTGAAAGTTCTAATGGTCGGCAATGAGCAGTTCTTC.